This T cell receptor beta chain was captured by sequencing in a study of blood T cells in healthy people across ages. Germline V gene data show CDR1 as SGDLS and CDR2 as YYNGEE. The CDR3 length is 16 residues. Trimming removed 3 bases from V and 0 bases from J; junction bases left unmatched: 6. Through a sample-barcoded 5' primer and a J-beta primer mix, a second PCR was run for about 7 to 12 cycles. Each CDR3 protein gets one entry after TCRdb re-called the 5' RACE reads with MiXCR. The sample lists about 1.4 million distinct CDR3 sequences; around 55% were seen once. The sample consisted of blood. The receptor's source is a man between 18 and 35 years old in good health. This sequence joins TRBV9 and TRBJ2-1; the match to TRBD1 covers 7 bases. CDR3 DNA: TGTGCCAGCAGCGCCCTCTCAGGGGGCTCCTACAATGAGCAGTTCTTC. As protein: CASSALSGGSYNEQFF.